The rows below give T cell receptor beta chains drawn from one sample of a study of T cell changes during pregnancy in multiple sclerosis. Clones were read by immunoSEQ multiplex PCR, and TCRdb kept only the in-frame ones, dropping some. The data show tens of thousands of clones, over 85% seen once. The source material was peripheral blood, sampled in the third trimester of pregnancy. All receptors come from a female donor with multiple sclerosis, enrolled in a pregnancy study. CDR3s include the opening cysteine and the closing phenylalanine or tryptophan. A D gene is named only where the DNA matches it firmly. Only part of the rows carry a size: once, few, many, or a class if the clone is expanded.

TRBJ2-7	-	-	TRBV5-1	CASSLEASDPTEQYF	TGCGCCAGCAGCTTGGAAGCTAGCGACCCAACCGAGCAGTACTTC
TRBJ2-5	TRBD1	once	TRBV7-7	CASSLGTGDQETQYF	TGTGCCAGCAGCTTAGGGACAGGGGACCAAGAGACCCAGTACTTC
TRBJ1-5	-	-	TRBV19	CASRVSGVSNQPQHF	TGTGCCAGTAGGGTATCAGGGGTCAGCAATCAGCCCCAGCATTTT
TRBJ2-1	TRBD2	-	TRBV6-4	CASSRASGTYDEQFF	TGTGCCAGCAGCCGCGCTAGCGGGACTTACGATGAGCAGTTCTTC
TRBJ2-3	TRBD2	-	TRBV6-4	CASSATSGSTDTQYF	TGTGCCAGCAGTGCGACTAGCGGGAGCACAGATACGCAGTATTTT
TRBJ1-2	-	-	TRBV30	CAWQGFTDYGYTF	TGTGCCTGGCAGGGTTTTACGGATTATGGCTACACCTTC
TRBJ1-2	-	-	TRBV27	CASSKIPQGRGYTF	TGTGCCAGCAGTAAAATCCCACAGGGCCGTGGCTACACCTTC
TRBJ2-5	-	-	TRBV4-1	CASSQRGLSASETQYF	TGCGCCAGCAGCCAAAGGGGACTGTCGGCTAGTGAGACCCAGTACTTC
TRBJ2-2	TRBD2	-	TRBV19	CASSKMGLAGVNTGELFF	TGTGCCAGTAGTAAAATGGGACTAGCGGGAGTCAACACCGGGGAGCTGTTTTTT
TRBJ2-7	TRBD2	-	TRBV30	CAWSVLGLAGSSLEQYF	TGTGCCTGGAGTGTACTAGGTCTAGCGGGATCTTCGTTGGAGCAGTACTTC
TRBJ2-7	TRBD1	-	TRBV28	CASSPPGQGAYEQYF	TGTGCCAGCAGTCCACCGGGACAGGGAGCCTACGAGCAGTACTTC
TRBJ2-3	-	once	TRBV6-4	CASSPLAASTDTQYF	TGTGCCAGCAGTCCGCTAGCTGCTAGCACAGATACGCAGTATTTT
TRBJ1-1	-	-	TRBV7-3	CASSRGGDTEAFF	TGTGCCAGCAGCCGTGGCGGGGACACTGAAGCTTTCTTT
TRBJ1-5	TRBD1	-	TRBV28	CASTSDRTGTNQPQHF	TGTGCCAGCACCTCCGATAGGACAGGGACGAATCAGCCCCAGCATTTT
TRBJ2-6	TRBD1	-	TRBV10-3	CATGTGAASGANVLTF	TGTGCCACTGGGACAGGGGCGGCCTCTGGGGCCAACGTCCTGACTTTC
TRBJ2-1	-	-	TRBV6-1	CASSEVGAYNEQFF	TGTGCCAGCAGTGAAGTAGGGGCCTACAATGAGCAGTTCTTC
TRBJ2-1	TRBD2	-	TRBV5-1	CASSPGTSGRARPYNEQFF	TGCGCCAGCAGCCCTGGGACTAGCGGGAGGGCCCGTCCTTACAATGAGCAGTTCTTC
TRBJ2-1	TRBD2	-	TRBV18	CASSPGLAGDNEQFF	TGTGCCAGCTCACCCGGACTAGCGGGGGACAATGAGCAGTTCTTC
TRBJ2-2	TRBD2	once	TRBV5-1	CASSLGFRPSGRENTGELFF	TGCGCCAGCAGCTTGGGGTTCAGACCTAGCGGGAGAGAGAACACCGGGGAGCTGTTTTTT
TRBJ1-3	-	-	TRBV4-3	CASSQDHKTNTIYF	TGCGCCAGCAGCCAAGATCACAAAACGAACACCATATATTTT
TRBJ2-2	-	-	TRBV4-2	CASSQESGNTGELFF	TGTGCCAGCAGCCAAGAATCAGGGAACACCGGGGAGCTGTTTTTT
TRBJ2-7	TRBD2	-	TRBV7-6	CASSTIEVGPGLAGGYEQYF	TGTGCCAGCAGCACGATTGAAGTGGGCCCGGGACTAGCGGGAGGCTACGAGCAGTACTTC
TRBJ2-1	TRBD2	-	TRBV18	CASSPPVGSGIWYEQFF	TGTGCCAGCTCACCACCGGTGGGTAGCGGGATTTGGTATGAGCAGTTCTTC
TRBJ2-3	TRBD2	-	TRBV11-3	CASSLELAVYTDTQYF	TGTGCCAGCAGCTTAGAACTAGCGGTATACACAGATACGCAGTATTTT
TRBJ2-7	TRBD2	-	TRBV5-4	CASSRTPSGSFDEQYF	TGTGCCAGCAGTCGCACCCCTAGCGGGAGTTTCGACGAGCAGTACTTC
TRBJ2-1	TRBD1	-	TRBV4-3	CASSYRGRNEQFF	TGCGCCAGCAGCTATAGGGGGCGGAATGAGCAGTTCTTC
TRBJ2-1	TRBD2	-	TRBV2	CARSGNTRGDEQFF	TGTGCCAGAAGCGGGAACACACGGGGCGATGAGCAGTTCTTC
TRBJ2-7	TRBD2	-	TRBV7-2	CASSSTSGRVYEQYF	TGTGCCAGCAGCTCTACTAGCGGGAGGGTCTACGAGCAGTACTTC
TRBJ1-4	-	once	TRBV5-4	CASSSLGGTNEKLFF	TGTGCCAGCAGCTCCTTGGGAGGAACTAATGAAAAACTGTTTTTT
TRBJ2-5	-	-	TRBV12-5	CASGLSSFQETQYF	TGTGCTAGTGGTTTGTCGTCTTTTCAAGAGACCCAGTACTTC
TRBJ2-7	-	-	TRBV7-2	CASRQTPGHYEQYF	TGTGCCAGCAGACAAACCCCGGGACACTACGAGCAGTACTTC
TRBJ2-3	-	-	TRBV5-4	CASSLFHVQRSTDTQYF	TGTGCCAGCAGCTTATTTCACGTCCAGCGGAGCACAGATACGCAGTATTTT
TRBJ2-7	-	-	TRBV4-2	CASSQGAGPSYEQYF	TGTGCCAGCAGCCAAGGGGCGGGCCCCTCCTACGAGCAGTACTTC
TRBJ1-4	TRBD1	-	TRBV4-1	CASSQVPGTVEKLFF	TGCGCCAGCAGCCAAGTACCCGGGACAGTCGAAAAACTGTTTTTT
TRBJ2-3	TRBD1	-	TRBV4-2	CASSQGQGRKDTQYF	TGTGCCAGCAGCCAAGGACAGGGAAGGAAAGATACGCAGTATTTT
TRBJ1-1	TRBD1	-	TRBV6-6	CASSYTGGENTEAFF	TGTGCCAGCAGTTACACAGGGGGCGAGAACACTGAAGCTTTCTTT
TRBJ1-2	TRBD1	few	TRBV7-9	CASSSIMGDITGVSRGYTF	TGTGCCAGCAGCTCAATTATGGGGGATATAACAGGGGTTAGCCGTGGCTACACCTTC
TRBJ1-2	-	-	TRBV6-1	CASSEAVEGVDGYTF	TGTGCCAGCAGTGAAGCGGTTGAGGGGGTGGATGGCTACACCTTC
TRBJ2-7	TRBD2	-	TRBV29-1	CSVARSSGTPYEQYF	TGCAGCGTGGCTAGATCTAGCGGGACACCTTACGAGCAGTACTTC
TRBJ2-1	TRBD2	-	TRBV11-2	CASSSSGWNYNEQFF	TGTGCCAGCAGCTCTAGCGGGTGGAACTACAATGAGCAGTTCTTC
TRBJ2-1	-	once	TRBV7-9	CASSSTRIRHSYNEQFF	TGTGCCAGCAGTTCAACCAGGATACGACACTCCTACAATGAGCAGTTCTTC
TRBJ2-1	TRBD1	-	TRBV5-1	CASSLVGTGSYNEQFF	TGCGCCAGCAGCTTGGTTGGGACAGGCTCCTACAATGAGCAGTTCTTC
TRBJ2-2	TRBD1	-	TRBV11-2	CASSSRQGAIGELFF	TGTGCCAGCAGCTCCCGACAGGGGGCCATCGGGGAGCTGTTTTTT
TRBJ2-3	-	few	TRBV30	CAWSGASTDTQYF	TGTGCCTGGAGTGGGGCTAGCACAGATACGCAGTATTTT
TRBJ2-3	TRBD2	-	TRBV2	CASSLHGTSGTDTQYF	TGTGCCAGCAGTCTCCATGGGACTAGCGGCACAGATACGCAGTATTTT